This TCR beta chain came from a study of T cells in Graves' hyperthyroidism and ophthalmopathy. There were TCR beta CDR3 regions amplified from RNA transcripts. TCR CDR3 regions were first amplified by RT-PCR with HTBI primers. TCRdb reanalysed the multiplex PCR reads using MiXCR and keeps one entry per CDR3 protein. Here the sample spans around 600,000 distinct CDR3 sequences, roughly 16% being singletons. Study-wide results and caveats: Appearing also in blood were most of the thyroid clonotypes expanded above 0.001. Stable hyperthyroidism was told apart from ophthalmopathy by a model built on 13 V-J features.

The CDR3 spans 12 residues. Germline CDR1 SQVTM, CDR2 ANQGSEA. V was cut by 3 bases and J by 5 bases, with 10 bases left in between. About this clonotype itself: Its antigen remains unknown.

This clonotype originated in a woman aged 35 to 49 with Graves' ophthalmopathy. The rearrangement joins TRBV29-1 to TRBJ1-1; D ambiguous. The sequencing input was blood. The CDR3 is CSVDPERTEAFF. The CDR3 coding sequence is TGCAGCGTTGACCCAGAGAGGACTGAAGCTTTCTTT.